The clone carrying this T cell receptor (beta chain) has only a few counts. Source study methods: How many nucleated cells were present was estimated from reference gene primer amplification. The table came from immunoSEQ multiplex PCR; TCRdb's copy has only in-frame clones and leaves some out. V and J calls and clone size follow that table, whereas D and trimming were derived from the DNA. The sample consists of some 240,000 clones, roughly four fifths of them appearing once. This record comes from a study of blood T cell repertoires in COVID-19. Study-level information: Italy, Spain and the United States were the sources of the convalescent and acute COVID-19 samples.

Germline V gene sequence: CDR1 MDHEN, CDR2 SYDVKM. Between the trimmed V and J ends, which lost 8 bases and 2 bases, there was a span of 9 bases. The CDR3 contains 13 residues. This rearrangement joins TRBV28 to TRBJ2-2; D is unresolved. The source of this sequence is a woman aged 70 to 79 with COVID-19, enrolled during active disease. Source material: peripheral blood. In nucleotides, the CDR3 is TGTGCCAGCGGCCCGACTAACACCGGGGAGCTGTTTTTT. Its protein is CASGPTNTGELFF.